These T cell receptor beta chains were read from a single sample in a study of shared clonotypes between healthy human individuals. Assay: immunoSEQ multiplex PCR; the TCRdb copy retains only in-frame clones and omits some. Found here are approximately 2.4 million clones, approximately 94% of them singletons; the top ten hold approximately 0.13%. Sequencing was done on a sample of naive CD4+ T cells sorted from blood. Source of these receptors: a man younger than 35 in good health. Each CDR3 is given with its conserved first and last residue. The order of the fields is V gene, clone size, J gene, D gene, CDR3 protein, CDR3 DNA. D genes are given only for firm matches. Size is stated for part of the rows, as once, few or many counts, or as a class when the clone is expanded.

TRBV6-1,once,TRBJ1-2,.,CASRVGQGTYGYTF,TGTGCCAGCCGGGTTGGCCAGGGGACCTATGGCTACACCTTC
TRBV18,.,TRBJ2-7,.,CASSSGQNQIGEQYF,TGTGCCAGCTCATCAGGACAGAATCAGATTGGCGAGCAGTACTTC
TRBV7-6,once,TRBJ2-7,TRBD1,CASSLGQGDSYEQYF,TGTGCCAGCAGCTTAGGGCAGGGGGACTCCTACGAGCAGTACTTC
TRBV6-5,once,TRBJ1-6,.,CASRKGKLNSPLHF,TGTGCCAGCAGAAAAGGGAAACTGAATTCACCCCTCCACTTT
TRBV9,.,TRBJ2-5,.,CASSVGNSVQETQYF,TGTGCCAGCAGCGTAGGTAACAGCGTCCAAGAGACCCAGTACTTC
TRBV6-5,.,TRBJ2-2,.,CASSRTTPGELFF,TGTGCCAGCAGCCGGACAACCCCCGGGGAGCTGTTTTTT
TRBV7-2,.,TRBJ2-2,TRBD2,CASSFQPLAGGTGELFF,TGTGCCAGCAGCTTCCAACCCCTAGCGGGAGGCACCGGGGAGCTGTTTTTT
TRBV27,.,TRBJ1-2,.,CASSRGTNYGYTF,TGTGCCAGCAGCCGAGGGACTAACTATGGCTACACCTTC
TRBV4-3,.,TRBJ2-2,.,CASSHRDLNTGELFF,TGCGCCAGCAGCCATAGGGACCTGAACACCGGGGAGCTGTTTTTT
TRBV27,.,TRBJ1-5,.,CASSFLGTSNQPQHF,TGTGCCAGCAGTTTCTTGGGGACAAGCAATCAGCCCCAGCATTTT
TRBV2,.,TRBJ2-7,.,CASSEGGLGTREQYF,TGTGCCAGCAGTGAAGGGGGGTTGGGTACGCGGGAGCAGTACTTC
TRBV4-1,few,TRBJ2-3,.,CASSQTLATDTQYF,TGCGCCAGCAGCCAAACCTTGGCCACAGATACGCAGTATTTT
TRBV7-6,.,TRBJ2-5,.,CASSPGEGRVPQETQYF,TGTGCCAGCAGCCCAGGGGAGGGGCGGGTGCCCCAAGAGACCCAGTACTTC
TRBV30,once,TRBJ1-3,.,CAWSYEGISGNTIYF,TGTGCCTGGAGCTACGAGGGGATTTCTGGAAACACCATATATTTT
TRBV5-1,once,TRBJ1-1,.,CASSLVSQLEAFF,TGCGCCAGCAGCTTGGTTAGTCAACTTGAAGCTTTCTTT
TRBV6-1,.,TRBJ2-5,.,CASSEMVATAQTQYF,TGTGCCAGCAGTGAAATGGTGGCCACCGCCCAGACCCAGTACTTC
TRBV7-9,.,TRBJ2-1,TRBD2,CASSRTRHEQFF,TGTGCCAGCAGCAGGACTAGACATGAGCAGTTCTTC
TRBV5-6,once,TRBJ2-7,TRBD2,CASSSGASGIYEQYF,TGTGCCAGCAGCTCGGGAGCTAGCGGGATCTACGAGCAGTACTTC
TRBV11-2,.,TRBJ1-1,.,CASSLPPDWNTEAFF,TGTGCCAGCAGCTTACCCCCCGATTGGAACACTGAAGCTTTCTTT
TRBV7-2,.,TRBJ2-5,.,CASSLQYQETQYF,TGTGCCAGCAGCTTGCAGTACCAAGAGACCCAGTACTTC
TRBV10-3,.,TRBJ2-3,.,CAISESPGAGLDHRTDTQYF,TGTGCCATCAGTGAGTCCCCGGGGGCCGGGTTGGATCACCGCACAGATACGCAGTATTTT
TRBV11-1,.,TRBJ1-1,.,CASSLTGKNYRVRSTEAFF,TGTGCCAGCAGCTTAACCGGAAAGAATTACAGGGTGAGGAGCACTGAAGCTTTCTTT
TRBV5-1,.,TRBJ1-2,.,CASSLAGYGYTF,TGCGCCAGCAGCTTGGCCGGATACGGCTACACCTTC
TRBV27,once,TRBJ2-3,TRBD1,CASSLGTEADTQYF,TGTGCCAGCAGTTTAGGGACAGAGGCAGATACGCAGTATTTT
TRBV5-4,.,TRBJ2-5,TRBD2,CASSLAASGGYQETQYF,TGTGCCAGCAGCTTGGCGGCGAGCGGGGGGTACCAAGAGACCCAGTACTTC
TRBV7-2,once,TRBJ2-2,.,CASSRPTNTGELFF,TGTGCCAGCAGCCGCCCAACGAACACCGGGGAGCTGTTTTTT
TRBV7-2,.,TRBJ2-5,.,CASSSPARRGVVQETQYF,TGTGCCAGCAGCTCTCCGGCCCGAAGGGGAGTTGTCCAAGAGACCCAGTACTTC
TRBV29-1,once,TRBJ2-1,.,CSVADFGRAGNEQFF,TGCAGCGTTGCGGATTTCGGACGGGCGGGGAATGAGCAGTTCTTC
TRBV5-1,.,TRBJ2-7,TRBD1,CASSSPGGRGHGSYEQYF,TGCGCCAGCAGCTCCCCAGGGGGTCGGGGCCACGGCTCCTACGAGCAGTACTTC
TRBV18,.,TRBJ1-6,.,CASSPYPSSYNSPLHF,TGTGCCAGCTCACCATATCCCAGCTCCTATAATTCACCCCTCCACTTT
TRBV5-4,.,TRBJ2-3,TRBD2,CASSNTSGRALDTQYF,TGTGCCAGCAGCAATACTAGCGGGAGGGCCCTAGATACGCAGTATTTT
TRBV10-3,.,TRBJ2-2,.,CAITGTKNTGELFF,TGTGCCATCACCGGGACAAAGAACACCGGGGAGCTGTTTTTT
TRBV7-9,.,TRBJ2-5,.,CASSLGWGQETQYF,TGTGCCAGCAGCTTAGGGTGGGGCCAAGAGACCCAGTACTTC
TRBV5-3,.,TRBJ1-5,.,CARITDRVIWDQPQHF,TGTGCCAGAATCACTGATAGGGTGATTTGGGATCAGCCCCAGCATTTT
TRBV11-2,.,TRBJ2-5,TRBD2,CASSASLAGGQETQYF,TGTGCCAGCAGCGCGAGTCTAGCGGGGGGGCAAGAGACCCAGTACTTC
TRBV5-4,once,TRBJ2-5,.,CASSLVSSETQYF,TGTGCCAGCAGCTTAGTCAGCTCGGAGACCCAGTACTTC
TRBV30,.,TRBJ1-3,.,CAWRDSGNTIYF,TGTGCCTGGAGGGACAGCGGAAACACCATATATTTT
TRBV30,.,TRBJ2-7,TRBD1,CAWSQPTGAYEQYF,TGTGCCTGGAGCCAGCCGACAGGGGCATACGAGCAGTACTTC
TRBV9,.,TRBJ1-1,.,CASSVEQRMNTEAFF,TGTGCCAGCAGCGTAGAACAGAGGATGAACACTGAAGCTTTCTTT
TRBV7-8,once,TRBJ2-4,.,CASSSGEKNIQYF,TGTGCCAGCAGCTCGGGAGAGAAAAACATTCAGTACTTC
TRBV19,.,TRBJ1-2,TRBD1,CASSASQGDYGYTF,TGTGCCAGTAGTGCGTCACAGGGGGACTATGGCTACACCTTC
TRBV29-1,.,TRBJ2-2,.,CSVASSVNTGELFF,TGCAGCGTTGCGTCTAGCGTGAACACCGGGGAGCTGTTTTTT
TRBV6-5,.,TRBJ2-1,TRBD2,CASSYSWTSGDNEQFF,TGTGCCAGCAGTTACTCCTGGACTAGCGGGGACAATGAGCAGTTCTTC
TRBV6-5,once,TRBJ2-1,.,CASSLVRGIYNEQFF,TGTGCCAGCAGTCTCGTCCGGGGGATCTACAATGAGCAGTTCTTC
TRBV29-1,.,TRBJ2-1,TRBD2,CSVVTSGRDSSYNEQFF,TGCAGCGTTGTTACTAGCGGGAGGGATAGCTCCTACAATGAGCAGTTCTTC
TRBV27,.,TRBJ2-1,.,CASSFIASSSYNEQFF,TGTGCCAGCAGTTTCATAGCTTCTAGCTCCTACAATGAGCAGTTCTTC
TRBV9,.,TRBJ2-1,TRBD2,CASSPRSSPGTSGGNEQFF,TGTGCCAGCAGCCCTAGGTCGTCCCCCGGGACTAGCGGGGGGAATGAGCAGTTCTTC
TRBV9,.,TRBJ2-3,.,CASSFLAGGVGDTQYF,TGTGCCAGCAGCTTTCTAGCTGGGGGAGTCGGAGATACGCAGTATTTT
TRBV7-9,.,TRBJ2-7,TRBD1,CASSLRGTVPYEQYF,TGTGCCAGCAGCTTAAGGGGGACAGTGCCCTACGAGCAGTACTTC
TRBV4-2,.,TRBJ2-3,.,CASSQVQVRDTQYF,TGTGCCAGCAGCCAAGTGCAGGTCAGAGATACGCAGTATTTT
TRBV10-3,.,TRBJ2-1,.,CAISEGNEQFF,TGTGCCATCAGTGAGGGTAATGAGCAGTTCTTC
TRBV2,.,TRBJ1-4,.,CASSRVSGEKLFF,TGTGCCAGCAGTCGGGTTTCTGGTGAAAAACTGTTTTTT
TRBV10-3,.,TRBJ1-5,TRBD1,CAISDVGGGDQPQHF,TGTGCCATCAGTGACGTTGGAGGGGGCGATCAGCCCCAGCATTTT
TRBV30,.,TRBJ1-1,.,CAWTDKMNTEAFF,TGTGCCTGGACGGACAAAATGAACACTGAAGCTTTCTTT
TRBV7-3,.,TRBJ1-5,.,CASTLREGGQPQHF,TGTGCCAGCACCCTGCGCGAGGGCGGTCAGCCCCAGCATTTT
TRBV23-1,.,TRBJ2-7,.,CASSQSNSSYEQYF,TGCGCCAGCAGTCAATCAAACAGCTCCTACGAGCAGTACTTC
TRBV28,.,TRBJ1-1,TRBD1,CASDPGTGPNTEAFF,TGTGCCAGCGACCCCGGGACAGGGCCGAACACTGAAGCTTTCTTT
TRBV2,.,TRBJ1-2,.,CASRRDSSNGYTF,TGTGCCAGCAGAAGGGACTCTTCCAATGGCTACACCTTC